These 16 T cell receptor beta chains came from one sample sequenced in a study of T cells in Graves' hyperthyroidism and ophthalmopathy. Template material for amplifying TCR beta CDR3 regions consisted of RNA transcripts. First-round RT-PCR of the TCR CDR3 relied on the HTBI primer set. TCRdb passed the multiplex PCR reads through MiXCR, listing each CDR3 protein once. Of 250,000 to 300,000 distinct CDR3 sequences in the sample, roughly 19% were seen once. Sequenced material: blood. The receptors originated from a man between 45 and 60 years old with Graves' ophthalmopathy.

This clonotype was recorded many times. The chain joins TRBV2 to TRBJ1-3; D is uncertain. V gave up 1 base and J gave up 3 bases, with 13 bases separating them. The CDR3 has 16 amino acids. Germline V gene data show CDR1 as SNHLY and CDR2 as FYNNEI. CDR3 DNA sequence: TGTGCCAGCAGTGAAGTTTATCCCGGCCTTGGAAACACCATATATTTT. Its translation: CASSEVYPGLGNTIYF.

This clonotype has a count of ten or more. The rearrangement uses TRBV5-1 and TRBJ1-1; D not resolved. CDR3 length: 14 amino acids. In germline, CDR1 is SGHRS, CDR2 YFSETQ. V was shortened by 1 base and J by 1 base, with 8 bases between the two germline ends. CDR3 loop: CASSLISGNTEAFF. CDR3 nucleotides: TGCGCCAGCAGCTTGATTTCGGGGAACACTGAAGCTTTCTTT. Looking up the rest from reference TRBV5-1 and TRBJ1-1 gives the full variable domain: KAGVTQTPRYLIKTRGQQVTLSCSPISGHRSVSWYQQTPGQGLQFLFEYFSETQRNKGNFPGRFSGRQFSNSRSEMNVSTLELGDSALYLCASSLISGNTEAFFGQGTRLTVV.

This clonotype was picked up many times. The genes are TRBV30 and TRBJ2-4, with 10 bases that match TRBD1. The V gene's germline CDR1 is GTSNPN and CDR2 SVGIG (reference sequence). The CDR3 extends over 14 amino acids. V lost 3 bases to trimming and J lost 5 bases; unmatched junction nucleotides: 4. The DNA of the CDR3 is TGTGCCTGGAGCAGCGGGACAGGGGAAAACATTCAGTACTTC. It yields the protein CAWSSGTGENIQYF. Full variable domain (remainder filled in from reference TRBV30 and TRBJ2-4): SQTIHQWPATLVQPVGSPLSLECTVEGTSNPNLYWYRQAAGRGLQLLFYSVGIGQISSEVPQNLSASRPQDRQFILSSKKLLLSDSGFYLCAWSSGTGENIQYFGAGTRLSVL.

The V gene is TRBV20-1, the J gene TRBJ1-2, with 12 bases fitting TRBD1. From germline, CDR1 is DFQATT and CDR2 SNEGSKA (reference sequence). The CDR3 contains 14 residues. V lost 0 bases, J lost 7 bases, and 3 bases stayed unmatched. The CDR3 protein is CSAREGGQGAGYTF. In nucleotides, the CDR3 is TGCAGTGCTAGAGAGGGGGGACAGGGGGCTGGCTACACCTTC.

The CDR3 nucleotides read TGTGCCACCAGTGACTCTGGACAGCCCTATAATTCACCCCTCCACTTT. It is translated as CATSDSGQPYNSPLHF. This chain links TRBV24-1 with TRBJ1-6, with D tentatively TRBD1 (6 bases). V was clipped by 4 bases and J by 2 bases, with 11 bases between them. Germline loops: CDR1 KGHDR, CDR2 SFDVKD. The CDR3 contains 16 residues.

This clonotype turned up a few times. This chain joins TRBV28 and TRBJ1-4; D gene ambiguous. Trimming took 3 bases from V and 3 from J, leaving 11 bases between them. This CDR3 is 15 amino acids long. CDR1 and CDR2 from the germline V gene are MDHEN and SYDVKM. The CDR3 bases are TGTGCCAGCAGTTTTGCGGGAGCTGCTAATGAAAAACTGTTTTTT. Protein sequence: CASSFAGAANEKLFF.

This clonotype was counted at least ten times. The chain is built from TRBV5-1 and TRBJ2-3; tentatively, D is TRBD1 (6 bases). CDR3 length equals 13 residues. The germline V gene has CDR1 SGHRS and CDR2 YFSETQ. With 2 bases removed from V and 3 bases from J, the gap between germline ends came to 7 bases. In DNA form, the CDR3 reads TGCGCCAGCAGCTTCGGGACAACAGATACGCAGTATTTT. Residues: CASSFGTTDTQYF.

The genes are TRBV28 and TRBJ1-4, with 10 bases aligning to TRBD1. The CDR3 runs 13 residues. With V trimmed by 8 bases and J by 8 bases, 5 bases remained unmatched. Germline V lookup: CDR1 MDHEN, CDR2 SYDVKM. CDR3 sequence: CASGGQGGEKLFF. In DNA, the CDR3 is TGTGCCAGCGGTGGACAGGGGGGCGAAAAACTGTTTTTT.

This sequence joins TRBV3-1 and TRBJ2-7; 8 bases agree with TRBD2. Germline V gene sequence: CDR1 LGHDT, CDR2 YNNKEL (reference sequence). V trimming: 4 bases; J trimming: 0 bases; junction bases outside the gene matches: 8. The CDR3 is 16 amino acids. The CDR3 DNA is TGTGCCAGCAGCCCCGGTAGCGGGATTGACTCCTACGAGCAGTACTTC. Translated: CASSPGSGIDSYEQYF.

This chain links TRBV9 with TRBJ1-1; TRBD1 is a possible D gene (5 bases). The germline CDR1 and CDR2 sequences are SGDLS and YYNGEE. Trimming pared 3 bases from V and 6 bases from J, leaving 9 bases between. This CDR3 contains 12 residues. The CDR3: CASSEGFSEAFF. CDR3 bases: TGTGCCAGCAGCGAGGGGTTTTCTGAAGCTTTCTTT.

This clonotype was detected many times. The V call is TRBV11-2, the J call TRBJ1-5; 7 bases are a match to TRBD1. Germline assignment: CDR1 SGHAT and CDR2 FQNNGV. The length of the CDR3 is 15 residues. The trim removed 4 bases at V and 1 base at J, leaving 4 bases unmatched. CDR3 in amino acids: CASSWSTGSNQPQHF. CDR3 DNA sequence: TGTGCCAGCAGCTGGTCGACAGGGAGCAATCAGCCCCAGCATTTT.

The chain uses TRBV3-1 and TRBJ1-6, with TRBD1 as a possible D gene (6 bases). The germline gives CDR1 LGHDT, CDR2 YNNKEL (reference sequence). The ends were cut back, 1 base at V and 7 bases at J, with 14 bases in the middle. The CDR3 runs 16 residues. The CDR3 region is CASSQGGAGLNSPLHF. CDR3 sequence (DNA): TGTGCCAGCAGCCAAGGGGGGGCGGGACTAAATTCACCCCTCCACTTT.

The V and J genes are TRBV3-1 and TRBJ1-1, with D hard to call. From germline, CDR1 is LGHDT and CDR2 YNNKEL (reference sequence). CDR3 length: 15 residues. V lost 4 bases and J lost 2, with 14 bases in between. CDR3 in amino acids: CASSPPTGSNTEAFF. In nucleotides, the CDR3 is TGTGCCAGCAGCCCACCGACGGGGAGCAACACTGAAGCTTTCTTT.

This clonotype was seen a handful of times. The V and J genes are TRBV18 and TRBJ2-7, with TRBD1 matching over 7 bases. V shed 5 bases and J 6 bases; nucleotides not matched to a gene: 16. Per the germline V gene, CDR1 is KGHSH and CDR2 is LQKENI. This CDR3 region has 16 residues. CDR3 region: CASSSLFRDKGAEQYF. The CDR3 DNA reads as TGTGCCAGCTCATCCTTATTCCGGGACAAGGGGGCCGAGCAGTACTTC. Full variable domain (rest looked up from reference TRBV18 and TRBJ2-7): NAGVMQNPRHLVRRRGQEARLRCSPMKGHSHVYWYRQLPEEGLKFMVYLQKENIIDESGMPKERFSAEFPKEGPSILRIQQVVRGDSAAYFCASSSLFRDKGAEQYFGPGTRLTVT.

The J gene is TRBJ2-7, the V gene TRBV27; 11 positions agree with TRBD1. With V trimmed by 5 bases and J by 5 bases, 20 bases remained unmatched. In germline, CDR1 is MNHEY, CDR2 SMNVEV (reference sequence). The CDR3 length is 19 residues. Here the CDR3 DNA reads TGTGCCAGCAGTCCGCGGGGCCGGGACAGGGGGTACCTTTTCGACGAGCAGTACTTC. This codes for CASSPRGRDRGYLFDEQYF.

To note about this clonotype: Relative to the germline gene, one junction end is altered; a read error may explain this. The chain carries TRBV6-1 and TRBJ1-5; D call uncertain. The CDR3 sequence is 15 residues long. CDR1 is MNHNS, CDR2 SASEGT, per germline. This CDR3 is CAISESLNGNQPQHF. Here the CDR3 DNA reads TGTGCCATCAGTGAGTCTCTCAATGGCAATCAGCCCCAGCATTTT.